Below are 9 T cell receptor beta chains sequenced from a single sample in a study of control samples from healthy donors and cancer patients. This table comes from immunoSEQ multiplex PCR, and its TCRdb copy is limited to in-frame clones, with some not included. The repertoire holds roughly 220,000 clones, with around 94% as singletons. Sequenced input: blood. These receptor sequences come from a man over 45 in good health.

The chain links TRBV10-3 to TRBJ2-5, with D unclear. Germline-derived CDR1 and CDR2 are ENHRY and SYGVKD. The ends were cut back, 0 bases at V and 5 bases at J, with 10 bases in the middle. The CDR3 length is 14 residues. CDR3 bases: TGTGCCATCAGTGAGTCGGGTGTCCAGGAGACCCAGTACTTC. It is translated as CAISESGVQETQYF.

The chain carries TRBV5-1 and TRBJ2-7; D unclear. This CDR3 is built from 14 residues. CDR1 SGHRS and CDR2 YFSETQ come from the germline V gene. The ends were cut back, 0 bases at V and 1 base at J, with 8 bases in the middle. In DNA form, the CDR3 reads TGCGCCAGCAGCTTGGATACACCTTCCTACGAGCAGTACGTC. It yields the protein CASSLDTPSYEQYV.

V usage is TRBV4-1 and J usage is TRBJ2-1; 7 nucleotides align to TRBD2. V shed 1 base, J shed 1 base, and the junction held 4 bases outside the gene matches. The CDR3 extends over 16 amino acids. In germline, CDR1 is MGHRA, CDR2 YSYEKL. In DNA, the CDR3 is TGCGCCAGCAGCCAAGCCACTAGCGTGTCCTACAATGAGCAGTTCTTC. Amino acids: CASSQATSVSYNEQFF.

V usage is TRBV6-2 or TRBV6-3 and J usage is TRBJ2-6, with TRBD1 matching 8 bases. V trimming: 2 bases; J trimming: 3 bases; junction bases outside the gene matches: 3. Looked up from germline, CDR1 is MNHEY and CDR2 is SVGEGT. The CDR3 contains 16 residues. The CDR3 is CASSYHRGSGANVLTF. DNA for the CDR3: TGTGCCAGCAGTTACCACAGGGGGAGTGGGGCCAACGTCCTGACTTTC.

The rearrangement uses TRBV7-9 and TRBJ1-1; 9 bases are a match to TRBD1. V lost 6 bases and J lost 6; bases outside the gene matches: 11. The CDR3 runs 15 residues. CDR1 and CDR2 from the germline V gene are SEHNR and FQNEAQ (reference sequence). The CDR3 sequence: CASSITGGNWAEAFF. CDR3 coding DNA: TGTGCCAGCAGTATAACAGGGGGCAATTGGGCTGAAGCTTTCTTT.

This sequence joins TRBV2 and TRBJ2-1; 10 nucleotides align to TRBD2. The CDR3 loop spans 15 amino acids. Germline trimming cut 7 bases from V and 7 bases from J; bases unmatched to any gene: 10. Germline V gene lookup returns CDR1 SNHLY and CDR2 FYNNEI. The CDR3 coding sequence is TGTGCCAGCACCCAAGGGGGTAGCGGGGGGAATGAGCAGTTCTTC. This gives the protein CASTQGGSGGNEQFF.

The chain employs TRBV5-1 and TRBJ1-1, with D perhaps TRBD1 (5 bases). The CDR3 is made up of 15 amino acids. Germline values: CDR1 SGHRS, CDR2 YFSETQ. The ends were cut back, 2 bases at V and 0 bases at J, with 11 bases in the middle. This CDR3 reads CASSLEGIMNTEAFF. CDR3 nucleotide sequence: TGCGCCAGCAGCTTAGAGGGGATCATGAACACTGAAGCTTTCTTT.

This clone was found once. This chain connects TRBV3-1 (or the pseudogene TRBV3-2) to TRBJ1-3; no reliable D call. The CDR3 is 16 amino acids. Per the germline V gene, CDR1 is LGHDT and CDR2 is YNNKEL (reference sequence). V lost 0 bases to trimming and J lost 0 bases, with 9 bases between them. CDR3 sequence reads: CASSQDYGSSGNTIYF. For the CDR3, the DNA is TGTGCCAGCAGCCAAGATTACGGGAGCTCTGGAAACACCATATATTTT.

The CDR3 region has the DNA TGCAGCGCCCTTAGGGGGGAGACCCAGTACTTC. It codes for CSALRGETQYF. The chain couples TRBV20-1 to TRBJ2-5; TRBD1 is a possible D gene (6 bases). CDR1 is DFQATT, CDR2 SNEGSKA, per germline (reference sequence). The CDR3 contains 11 residues.